This T cell receptor beta chain was recorded in a study of Ad26.COV2.S vaccination and SARS-CoV-2 variants. Study as a whole: In the COV1001 trial, the donor was in the Ad26.COV2.S arm. General study results and limits: Vaccine and placebo recipients had comparable breadth of non-spike TCRs. Higher spike-specific TCR breadth was found in vaccine recipients than in placebo recipients.

Sequenced by immunoSEQ multiplex PCR; TCRdb stores in-frame clones only, minus some. The table includes 300,000 to 400,000 clones, roughly 80% detected once. This clone is a singleton in its sample. Its target is unknown. Treatment described: over 15 received Ad26.COV2.S at low or high dose, single or two shots; about 5 received placebo; per-sample allocation not given. Sample collection was performed on day 63 after the first vaccine or placebo injection. Per germline, CDR1 KGHDR and CDR2 SFDVKD. The CDR3 has 13 amino acids. Trimming took 10 bases from V and 2 from J; bases not matched to a gene: 5. The sequence derives from a person aged 18-60 years who received the Ad26.COV2.S COVID-19 vaccine or a placebo. Sequencing used peripheral blood, obtained in a trial of Ad26.COV2.S vaccine versus placebo. The chain combines TRBV24-1 with TRBJ2-5, with 8 bases lining up with TRBD1. This CDR3 reads CATQQGVQETQYF. The CDR3, as DNA: TGTGCCACGCAACAGGGGGTACAAGAGACCCAGTACTTC.